These 28 T cell receptor beta chains were all obtained from the same sample, sequenced in a study of T-cell memory formation after mild COVID-19. TCRdb ran MiXCR on the 5' RACE reads and lists one entry per CDR3 protein. In the table there are fewer than 350,000 distinct CDR3 sequences, more than 15% of which are singletons. Sequencing was carried out using PBMCs or a T cell subset sorted from them (not recorded which). The source of these receptors is a man in his late teens or twenties who had mild COVID-19 (a few samples of this study predate the infection). Cell type and time point are not known.

This clonotype showed up many times. The rearrangement joins TRBV29-1 to TRBJ2-7, with 7 bases identical to TRBD1. This CDR3 is 12 amino acids long. CDR1 is SQVTM, CDR2 ANQGSEA, per germline. Trimming at V came to 6 bases and at J to 5 bases, leaving 7 bases not matched to a gene. CDR3 sequence (DNA): TGCAGCGTGGTAAGAGACAGGGACGAGCAGTACTTC. This sequence encodes CSVVRDRDEQYF.

The chain carries TRBV9 and TRBJ2-5, with a possible D match to TRBD1 (5 bases). There are 15 residues in the CDR3. The V gene's germline CDR1 is SGDLS and CDR2 YYNGEE. The V gene lost 0 bases and the J gene lost 5 bases, with 14 bases spanning the gap. CDR3 coding DNA: TGTGCCAGCAGCGTAGGGGGCAGGGCTCGGGAGACCCAGTACTTC. The encoded protein is CASSVGGRARETQYF.

Worth noting for this clonotype: A read error is possible here, since a much larger clone lies one base away. This sequence joins TRBV5-1 and TRBJ2-1; D is uncertain. Germline values: CDR1 SGHRS, CDR2 YFSETQ. The CDR3 has 13 residues. As DNA, the CDR3 is TGCGCCAGCAGCTTGGGCGGAGACGGTGAGCAGTTATTC. Protein: CASSLGGDGEQLF.

This chain uses TRBV5-6 with TRBJ2-7; possibly TRBD1 for D (6 bases). V was cut by 4 bases and J by 5 bases, with 10 bases left in between. Per germline, CDR1 SGHDT and CDR2 YYEEEE. The CDR3 contains 12 residues. CDR3 region: CASSRGYHEQYV. The DNA of the CDR3 is TGTGCCAGCAGCAGGGGGTACCACGAGCAGTACGTC.

This clonotype was picked up many times. The J gene is TRBJ2-1, the V gene TRBV10-3; D is unclear. V lost 0 bases, J lost 8 bases, and 2 bases lay in between. The CDR3 extends over 11 amino acids. Germline V gene lookup returns CDR1 ENHRY and CDR2 SYGVKD. In DNA form, the CDR3 reads TGTGCCATCAGTGAGTCTTATGAGCAGTTCTTC. Translating gives CAISESYEQFF.

V and J are TRBV12-3 or TRBV12-4 and TRBJ1-2; perhaps TRBD1 as D (5 bases). This CDR3 contains 17 residues. V dropped 6 bases and J dropped 4 bases, with 24 bases sitting between them. The CDR3 region is CASSPRRGTLNIYGYTF. The DNA of the CDR3 is TGTGCCAGCAGCCCAAGAAGAGGGACTCTCAATATCTATGGCTACACCTTC.

The chain joins TRBV20-1 to TRBJ1-5, with D perhaps TRBD1 (6 bases). V lost 3 bases, J lost 1 base, and 13 bases lay in between. This CDR3 is built from 15 residues. Germline CDR1 is DFQATT and CDR2 is SNEGSKA (reference sequence). CDR3 nucleotide sequence: TGCAGTGCTAGCCCCACAGGGCGGAGCAATCAGCCCCAGCATTTT. As protein: CSASPTGRSNQPQHF.

This clonotype was detected many times. CDR3 protein: CASSSPSDSLLAEQYF. CDR3 sequence (DNA): TGTGCCAGCAGTTCTCCCTCCGACAGTCTCTTAGCCGAGCAGTACTTC. The chain has TRBV27 and TRBJ2-7, with D perhaps matching TRBD1 (5 bases). Per the germline V gene, CDR1 is MNHEY and CDR2 is SMNVEV (reference sequence). The CDR3 spans 16 residues. V lost 4 bases and J 6 bases, leaving 22 bases between the germline ends.

This clonotype was observed many times. This chain joins TRBV7-7 and TRBJ2-5, with TRBD1 matching over 7 bases. V was clipped by 5 bases and J by 2 bases; unmatched bases: 5. The CDR3 covers 14 residues. Germline assignment: CDR1 SSHAT and CDR2 FNYEAQ (reference sequence). As DNA, the CDR3 is TGTGCCAGCAGCAGAGACAGGGCGCAAGAGACCCAGTACTTC. Amino acid sequence: CASSRDRAQETQYF.

This clonotype turned up a few times. The chain has TRBV7-9 and TRBJ2-6; D not resolved. V lost 3 bases to trimming and J lost 0 bases, with 18 bases between them. The CDR3 consists of 19 residues. CDR1 is SEHNR and CDR2 is FQNEAQ in the germline V gene (reference sequence). The CDR3 is CASSFPAEKTVSGANVLTF. The CDR3 DNA reads TGTGCCAGCAGCTTCCCGGCGGAGAAGACGGTCTCTGGGGCCAACGTCCTGACTTTC.

V gene TRBV20-1 combines with J gene TRBJ2-2; D possibly corresponds to TRBD1 (6 bases). The CDR3 covers 14 residues. Germline lookup yields CDR1 DFQATT and CDR2 SNEGSKA (reference sequence). V lost 3 bases and J lost 7, with 15 bases in between. This chain's CDR3 is CSARRGGLGGELFF. The CDR3 bases are TGCAGTGCTAGGAGAGGGGGTTTGGGCGGGGAGCTGTTTTTT.

The chain has TRBV6-5 and TRBJ1-4; 11 positions agree with TRBD1. After removal of 6 bases from V and 4 bases from J, the junction contained 13 bases not matched to a gene. This CDR3 spans 18 amino acids. Germline-derived CDR1 and CDR2 are MNHEY and SVGAGI. CDR3 amino acids: CASRDRGRTVGGNEKLFF. In nucleotides, the CDR3 is TGTGCCAGCAGGGACAGGGGGCGGACGGTCGGTGGTAATGAAAAACTGTTTTTT.

The CDR3 protein is CASSNAARSNQPQHF. The CDR3 bases are TGTGCCAGCAGTAACGCCGCCAGGAGCAATCAGCCCCAGCATTTT. The chain is built from TRBV6-5 and TRBJ1-5; D remains ambiguous. Germline V CDR1 and CDR2: MNHEY, SVGAGI. The CDR3 runs to 15 residues. The ends were cut back, 5 bases at V and 1 base at J, with 12 bases in the middle.

This clonotype has ten or more counts. The chain is built from TRBV3-1 and TRBJ2-1; D is undetermined. Between the trimmed V and J ends, which lost 0 bases and 3 bases, there was a span of 9 bases. CDR1 and CDR2 from the germline V gene are LGHDT and YNNKEL (reference sequence). The CDR3 contains 15 residues. The CDR3 DNA sequence: TGTGCCAGCAGCCAAGATTCCCCAGTCTACAATGAGCAGTTCTTC. Encoded protein: CASSQDSPVYNEQFF.

The chain couples TRBV19 to TRBJ1-1, with D perhaps matching TRBD1 (5 bases). The CDR3 runs to 12 residues. V shed 11 bases and J shed 1 base, with 11 bases lying between them. CDR1 is LNHDA, CDR2 SQIVND, per germline (reference sequence). CDR3 in amino acids: CAAKTANTEAFF. The CDR3 bases are TGTGCCGCCAAGACAGCGAACACTGAAGCTTTCTTT.

This clonotype was counted only a few times. The rearrangement uses TRBV6-5 and TRBJ1-1; perhaps TRBD1 as D (5 bases). Germline CDR1 MNHEY, CDR2 SVGAGI. Trimming removed 2 bases from V and 0 bases from J, with 13 bases in between. The CDR3 runs to 16 residues. DNA for the CDR3: TGTGCCAGCAGTTACCGGGCAGGGAGAATGAACACTGAAGCTTTCTTT. Translated, it gives CASSYRAGRMNTEAFF.

The rearrangement links TRBV7-2 to TRBJ2-1; 14 nucleotides match TRBD2. The J segment lost 9 bases and the V segment lost 5 bases, leaving 6 bases of the junction unmatched. This CDR3 is built from 15 residues. Germline CDR1 and CDR2: SGHTA and FQGNSA. This CDR3 is CASSPGLAGAAEQFF. As DNA, the CDR3 is TGTGCCAGCAGCCCGGGACTAGCGGGGGCCGCTGAGCAGTTCTTC. The full variable domain, in which reference TRBV7-2 and TRBJ2-1 provide the parts outside the CDR3, is GAGVSQSPSNKVTEKGKDVELRCDPISGHTALYWYRQSLGQGLEFLIYFQGNSAPDKSGLPSDRFSAERTGGSVSTLTIQRTQQEDSAVYLCASSPGLAGAAEQFFGPGTRLTVL.

This rearrangement joins TRBV7-2 to TRBJ2-3, with D possibly TRBD2 on 5 matching bases. Between the trimmed V and J ends, which lost 0 bases and 0 bases, there was a span of 16 bases. Germline V gives CDR1 SGHTA, CDR2 FQGNSA. This CDR3 has 18 amino acids. In nucleotides, the CDR3 is TGTGCCAGCAGCTTAGCGATTCTAGCCTGGGCTAGCACAGATACGCAGTATTTT. As protein: CASSLAILAWASTDTQYF. Using reference TRBV7-2 and TRBJ2-3 for the parts outside the CDR3, the full variable domain is GAGVSQSPSNKVTEKGKDVELRCDPISGHTALYWYRQSLGQGLEFLIYFQGNSAPDKSGLPSDRFSAERTGGSVSTLTIQRTQQEDSAVYLCASSLAILAWASTDTQYFGPGTRLTVL.

This clonotype was counted only a few times. J is TRBJ2-4 and V is TRBV29-1, with a tentative D call TRBD2 (5 bases). The CDR3 is made up of 13 amino acids. The V gene lost 3 bases and the J gene lost 9 bases, with 15 bases spanning the gap. Per germline, CDR1 SQVTM and CDR2 ANQGSEA. The CDR3 loop is CSVETREAGIQYF. CDR3 DNA: TGCAGCGTTGAGACGAGAGAGGCGGGCATTCAGTACTTC. Using reference TRBV29-1 and TRBJ2-4 for the parts outside the CDR3, the full variable domain is SAVISQKPSRDICQRGTSLTIQCQVDSQVTMMFWYRQQPGQSLTLIATANQGSEATYESGFVIDKFPISRPNLTFSTLTVSNMSPEDSSIYLCSVETREAGIQYFGAGTRLSVL.

This clonotype was found a few times. The chain is built from TRBV7-2 and TRBJ1-1; D gene uncertain. Trimming took 0 bases from V and 3 from J, leaving 5 bases between them. Germline CDR1 is SGHTA and CDR2 is FQGNSA. CDR3 length: 13 residues. The CDR3 bases are TGTGCCAGCAGCTTAGCCAAATACACTGAAGCTTTCTTT. Residues: CASSLAKYTEAFF.

This clonotype turned up a few times. The rearrangement uses TRBV19 and TRBJ2-4, with D possibly TRBD2 on 5 matching bases. The germline V gene has CDR1 LNHDA and CDR2 SQIVND (reference sequence). V was pared by 2 bases and J by 0 bases, with 11 bases between. CDR3 length: 16 residues. Here the CDR3 reads CASSIPSRRAKNIQYF. CDR3 sequence (DNA): TGTGCCAGTAGTATACCTAGCAGGCGAGCCAAAAACATTCAGTACTTC.

The chain links TRBV3-1 to TRBJ1-2; TRBD1 agrees at 9 bases. This CDR3 has 18 amino acids. Trimming removed 4 bases from V and 1 base from J; junction bases left unmatched: 13. CDR1 and CDR2 (germline): LGHDT, YNNKEL (reference sequence). The CDR3 DNA sequence: TGTGCCAGCAGCCTTCACCCCGGGACAGGGAGGAGTAACTATGGCTACACCTTC. Protein product: CASSLHPGTGRSNYGYTF.

This chain joins TRBV5-1 and TRBJ2-7; D not resolved. Germline CDR1 is SGHRS and CDR2 is YFSETQ. This CDR3 is built from 13 residues. V was cut by 4 bases and J by 7 bases, with 15 bases left in between. The chain's CDR3 is CASSLDPLGEQYF. The CDR3 DNA sequence: TGCGCCAGCAGCCTGGACCCACTGGGGGAGCAGTACTTC.

The V call is TRBV5-1, the J call TRBJ2-7, with 9 bases that match TRBD1. This CDR3 spans 15 amino acids. Looked up from germline, CDR1 is SGHRS and CDR2 is YFSETQ. V dropped 4 bases and J dropped 3; count of bases not matched to a gene: 8. CDR3 region: CASSPGTGPVYEQYV. The CDR3 DNA reads TGCGCCAGCAGCCCTGGGACAGGGCCTGTCTACGAGCAGTACGTC.

The chain combines TRBV6-2 or TRBV6-3 with TRBJ2-1; weak D call: TRBD1 (5 bases). The V end lost 2 bases, the J end lost 2 bases, and 7 bases lay between the germline ends. Germline V gene data show CDR1 as MNHEY and CDR2 as SVGEGT. This CDR3 comprises 14 residues. DNA of the CDR3: TGTGCCAGCAGTTACGTGGGGCCCTACAATGAGCAGTTCTTC. It translates to CASSYVGPYNEQFF.

This clonotype was recorded a few times. A much larger clone lies one base from this, so it may be a read error. The V call is TRBV20-1, the J call TRBJ2-3, with 9 bases aligning to TRBD2. The germline CDR1 and CDR2 sequences are DFQATT and SNEGSKA (reference sequence). V lost 4 bases to trimming and J lost 4 bases; unmatched junction nucleotides: 9. The length of the CDR3 is 15 residues. CDR3 DNA sequence: TGCAGTGCTAAACTGGGCGGGGGGGCATCAGATACGCAGTATTTT. This gives the protein CSAKLGGGASDTQYF.

The chain is built from TRBV7-9 and TRBJ1-3, with D perhaps TRBD1 (5 bases). Trimming removed 7 bases at V and 4 bases at J, with 20 bases between. The germline CDR1 and CDR2 sequences are SEHNR and FQNEAQ (reference sequence). The CDR3 has 16 residues. CDR3 sequence: CASTVPGGSSGNTIYF. The CDR3 bases are TGTGCCAGCACCGTCCCCGGGGGGTCCTCCGGAAACACCATATATTTT.

This clonotype was detected a few times. The J gene is TRBJ2-1, the V gene TRBV4-1, with TRBD2 identical over 8 bases. Losses at the gene ends were 6 bases for V and 9 bases for J; bases not matched to a gene: 16. Germline-derived CDR1 and CDR2 are MGHRA and YSYEKL. The CDR3 loop spans 16 amino acids. CDR3 loop: CASRTTGLGRLSEQFF. CDR3 DNA sequence: TGCGCCAGCAGAACAACGGGACTAGGGAGGCTTAGTGAGCAGTTCTTC.